Each of the 6 T cell receptor beta chains below was sequenced from the same sample in a study of T cells in women clearing cervical HPV infection. The protocol was immunoSEQ multiplex PCR, while the TCRdb copy is restricted to in-frame clones and leaves out a portion. The sample includes 15,000 to 20,000 clones. What was sequenced was blood buffy coat. The source of these receptors is a woman aged 18 to 75 with a cervical HPV16 infection that either progressed to CIN3+ or cleared (not recorded which).

For this clone: The CDR3 end falls 3 residues outside the read, so it is completed with the germline J gene. The V call is TRBV2, the J call TRBJ2-2, with 10 bases matching TRBD1. Looked up from germline, CDR1 is SNHLY and CDR2 is FYNNEI. The CDR3 has 15 residues. J lost 6 bases, V lost 6 bases, and 7 bases had no gene match. This CDR3 reads CASRTTTGGSGELFF. The CDR3 bases that were read are TGTGCCAGCAGGACTACGACAGGGGGCTCCGGGGAG.

For this clone: The read ends 3 residues shy of where the CDR3 ends; the end is completed using the germline J gene. This sequence joins TRBV10-3 and TRBJ2-3; the D gene is possibly TRBD2 (5 bases). The CDR3 has 14 residues. CDR1 and CDR2 (germline): ENHRY, SYGVKD. CDR3 bases read: TGTGCCATCAGTGCAAGAGCGGACGAAGAGACG. Protein sequence: CAISARADEET. The complete CDR3 reads CAISARADEETQYF.

About this clone: Read data end 3 residues before the CDR3 end; the end is taken from the germline J gene. The chain carries TRBV30 and TRBJ2-2; a weak D match, TRBD1 (6 bases). Germline V CDR1 and CDR2: GTSNPN, SVGIG (reference sequence). This CDR3 has 13 residues. The sequenced CDR3 bases are TGTGCCTGGTTAGGCAGGGGCAATTCACCG. Translated: CAWLGRGNSP. The complete CDR3 sequence is CAWLGRGNSPLFF.

Concerning this clone itself: Sequence at one end of the junction differs from germline and may be a read error. The read ends 3 residues early relative to the CDR3; the germline J gene fills the gap. Other DNA sequences within the sample encode an identical CDR3. The rearrangement uses TRBV19 and TRBJ1-3, with a weak D call TRBD1 (5 bases). The germline CDR1 and CDR2 sequences are LNHDA and SQIVND (reference sequence). The CDR3 contains 13 residues. The CDR3 spells CASSPPGMDTIYF. The covered CDR3 bases are TGTGCCAGTAGTCCTCCGGGCATGGACACG.

Concerning this clone itself: The read terminates 3 residues before the CDR3 end, so the remaining end is supplied by the germline J gene. The rearrangement uses TRBV5-6 and TRBJ2-3; the match to TRBD1 covers 8 bases. Germline CDR1 reads SGHDT; CDR2 reads YYEEEE. The CDR3 is 14 residues long. Trimming took 4 bases from V and 2 from J; bases not matched to a gene: 3. The DNA read from the CDR3 is TGTGCCAGCAGCCATCAGGGGGCCACAGATACG. It specifies CASSHQGATDT. The whole CDR3 sequence reads CASSHQGATDTQYF.

About this clone: The read stops 3 residues short of the end of the CDR3; the missing end is completed from the germline J gene. This rearrangement joins TRBV19 to TRBJ2-2; D may be TRBD1 (5 bases). Per germline, CDR1 LNHDA and CDR2 SQIVND (reference sequence). Trimming removed 2 bases at V and 0 bases at J, with 10 bases between. The CDR3 is 16 residues long. CDR3 residues: CASSISSTANTGELFF. The sequenced part of the CDR3 DNA is TGTGCCAGTAGTATAAGTTCGACAGCGAACACCGGGGAG.